This entry is about one T cell receptor (beta chain). The antigen is unknown. This CDR3 has 15 amino acids. Between the trimmed V and J ends, which lost 6 bases and 0 bases, there was a span of 14 bases. This record comes from a study of T cell repertoires in cytomegalovirus infection. Overall study: HLA-B-restricted CMV epitopes that are well studied, plus recently identified HLA-C-restricted ones, were used by the study. Both CMV infection and a matching HLA type were indicated by public TCR beta signatures. Study outcomes and limitations: CMV-specific TCR beta clonotypes restricted by HLA-C were the ones dominating the ex vivo response. Carriage of CMV together with the relevant HLA was identifiable through cumulative public TCR beta family frequency.

Via MiXCR, TCRdb re-called the reads, giving one row per CDR3 protein. The sample contains 680,000 or so distinct CDR3 sequences, about 30% of which appear only once. The chain carries TRBV12-3 or TRBV12-4 and TRBJ1-1; D perhaps matches TRBD1 (5 bases). The TCR comes from a human donor in good health (CMV status not recorded). Some clones in this sample may be carry-over from other donors' samples. The sample consisted of cultured PBMCs, taken from culture after CMV antigen stimulation. For the CDR3, the DNA is TGTGCCAGCAGCCCCGTCCGGGGGATGAACACTGAAGCTTTCTTT. Protein sequence: CASSPVRGMNTEAFF.